There are a few counts of the clone carrying this T cell receptor beta chain. Antigen: not known. Profiling relied on immunoSEQ multiplex PCR, and the TCRdb table lists in-frame clones only, not all of them. The table lists 80,000 to 100,000 clones, 83% of them singletons. Germline V gene sequence: CDR1 SNHLY, CDR2 FYNNEI. The CDR3 totals 11 residues. Trimming took 7 bases from V and 7 from J, leaving 7 bases between them. This entry belongs to a study of graft-versus-host responses after intestinal transplantation. Overall study: Multivisceral, liver-intestinal, or isolated intestinal grafts were transplanted into recipients.

Sequenced here: unstimulated CD8+ T cells sorted from spleen or lymph node cells, sampled before intestinal transplant. The source is a human donor who received an intestinal transplant. The chain uses TRBV2 and TRBJ2-2; D assignment may be TRBD1 or TRBD2 (5 bases each). The CDR3 region has the DNA TGTGCCAGCATTGGGGGCGGGGAGCTGTTTTTT. Residues: CASIGGGELFF.